This record concerns one T cell receptor (beta chain) sequence. Its antigen is undetermined. This may be a read error, as it is one base from a much larger clone. This CDR3 region has 14 residues. Looked up from germline, CDR1 is SGHTA and CDR2 is FQGNSA. Trimming took off 5 bases at V and 3 bases at J, with 13 bases between the two ends. This sample was included in a study of T cells in Graves' hyperthyroidism and ophthalmopathy. Background on the study: The authors collected peripheral blood at initial diagnosis, before any treatment. Broader study findings: Researchers found most expanded thyroid clonotypes above 0.001 in blood as well.

Amplified TCR beta CDR3 regions derived from RNA transcripts. The HTBI primer set drove a first-round RT-PCR of the TCR CDR3. TCRdb reprocessed the multiplex PCR reads via MiXCR and lists one record per CDR3 protein. Seen here are 700,000 to 850,000 distinct CDR3 sequences, roughly a third observed once, and the top ten hold around 31%. On the basis of clinical symptoms, serum thyroxine and TRAb, thyroid ultrasound and orbital computed tomography, diagnoses were made. The sample comprised blood. The sequence came from a woman between 35 and 50 years old with Graves' hyperthyroidism. The chain joins TRBV7-2 to TRBJ1-1; a possible D gene is TRBD1 (5 bases). CDR3 loop: CASSPGHKDTEAFF. In nucleotides, the CDR3 is TGTGCCAGCAGCCCCGGACACAAGGACACTGAAGCTTTCTTT.